Shown below are 21 T cell receptor beta chains from a single sample sequenced in a study of CD8+CD57+ T cells in acquired aplastic anemia. Genomic DNA provided the template from which TCR beta VDJ and CDR3 profiles were obtained. In TCRdb, the reads were re-called with MiXCR into one record per CDR3 protein. The repertoire holds about 200,000 distinct CDR3 sequences, with about 60% as singletons. All patients picked for sequencing had shown, by flow cytometry, an expansion of CD8+CD57+ cells. The source material was sorted CD4+, CD8+, or CD8+CD57+ T cells (not recorded which) from PBMCs. Receptors were obtained from a human donor with aplastic anemia.

The gene calls are TRBV4-2 and TRBJ2-7; possible D gene TRBD1, 5 bases. The germline gives CDR1 LGHNA, CDR2 YNFKEQ. The CDR3 sequence is 14 residues long. V lost 1 base and J 6 bases, leaving 13 bases between the germline ends. CDR3 region: CASSQVANRGEQYF. CDR3 in DNA: TGTGCCAGCAGCCAAGTCGCCAATAGGGGCGAGCAGTACTTC.

The J gene is TRBJ1-2, the V gene TRBV24-1; maybe TRBD1 (6 bases). The CDR3 has 14 residues. Per germline, CDR1 KGHDR and CDR2 SFDVKD. Trimming took off 1 base at V and 8 bases at J, with 13 bases between the two ends. Here the CDR3 reads CATSDFGGLGGYTF. The CDR3 region has the DNA TGTGCCACCAGTGATTTCGGGGGCCTAGGGGGCTACACCTTC.

J is TRBJ1-3 and V is TRBV7-9; possibly TRBD1 for D (5 bases). This CDR3 comprises 12 residues. Germline loops: CDR1 SEHNR, CDR2 FQNEAQ (reference sequence). V was cut by 5 bases and J by 9 bases, with 11 bases left in between. The CDR3 region is CASSRQGRTIYF. CDR3 DNA sequence: TGTGCCAGCAGCCGTCAGGGACGCACCATATATTTT. Full variable domain (missing parts from reference TRBV7-9 and TRBJ1-3): DTGVSQNPRHKITKRGQNVTFRCDPISEHNRLYWYRQTLGQGPEFLTYFQNEAQLEKSRLLSDRFSAERPKGSFSTLEIQRTEQGDSAMYLCASSRQGRTIYFGEGSWLTVV.

V is TRBV19 and J is TRBJ2-1; D perhaps matches TRBD1 (5 bases). The CDR3 runs 16 residues. CDR1 is LNHDA, CDR2 SQIVND, per germline (reference sequence). Trimming stripped 8 bases from V and 2 bases from J, with 19 bases between. The CDR3 sequence: CASAMEGVLTYNEQFF. The DNA for the CDR3 is TGTGCCAGTGCAATGGAAGGGGTCCTAACCTACAATGAGCAGTTCTTC.

DNA for the CDR3: TGTGCCAGCAGCTTACGGCCCTTAGGAGTCGAGCAGTACTTC. Translation: CASSLRPLGVEQYF. The J gene is TRBJ2-7, the V gene TRBV6-5; D is uncertain. This CDR3 has 14 amino acids. Trimming left V 6 bases short and J 6 bases short, with 18 bases between. Looked up from germline, CDR1 is MNHEY and CDR2 is SVGAGI.

This rearrangement joins TRBV6-4 to TRBJ2-7; TRBD1 is a possible D gene (6 bases). The CDR3 extends over 12 amino acids. Germline values: CDR1 MRHNA, CDR2 SNTAGT. Trimming pared 6 bases from V and 4 bases from J, leaving 10 bases between. The DNA for the CDR3 is TGTGCCAGCAGCCCAGACAGGTACGAGCAGTACTTC. Encoded protein: CASSPDRYEQYF.

The table lists this clonotype with many counts. The CDR3 here is CASSLSSNRQPQHF. CDR3 in DNA: TGTGCCAGCAGCTTATCGAGCAATCGTCAGCCCCAGCATTTT. The V gene is TRBV7-8, the J gene TRBJ1-5; D remains unclear. The CDR3 sequence is 14 residues long. V lost 2 bases, J lost 6 bases, and 11 bases lay in between. CDR1 is SGHVS and CDR2 is FQNEAQ in the germline V gene.

The chain employs TRBV20-1 and TRBJ2-7; D is possibly TRBD1 (5 bases). Germline assignment: CDR1 DFQATT and CDR2 SNEGSKA (reference sequence). The CDR3 has 13 residues. Deletions cut 3 bases from V and 2 bases from J, with 11 bases between. The CDR3 loop is CSARETGTYEQYF. For the CDR3, the DNA is TGCAGTGCTAGGGAAACAGGAACCTACGAGCAGTACTTC.

This clonotype occurred many times. The rearrangement links TRBV20-1 to TRBJ1-4; D possibly corresponds to TRBD1 (5 bases). The CDR3 runs 17 residues. Looked up from germline, CDR1 is DFQATT and CDR2 is SNEGSKA (reference sequence). The V and J ends lost 2 bases and 0 bases respectively, with 16 bases between them. Here the CDR3 reads CSARIDPGGPTNEKLFF. In DNA, the CDR3 is TGCAGTGCTAGAATCGATCCCGGGGGTCCAACTAATGAAAAACTGTTTTTT.

The genes are TRBV24-1 and TRBJ1-4; TRBD1 is a possible D gene (5 bases). V was clipped by 2 bases and J by 4 bases, with 10 bases between them. The CDR3 has 15 amino acids. Germline V gene sequence: CDR1 KGHDR, CDR2 SFDVKD. CDR3 DNA: TGTGCCACCAGTGATTCAGGGACCTATAATGAAAAACTGTTTTTT. Translated, it gives CATSDSGTYNEKLFF.

DNA of the CDR3: TGCAGCGCCAGGACTAATGAGCAGTTCTTC. It yields the protein CSARTNEQFF. The V gene is TRBV29-1, the J gene TRBJ2-1; weak D call: TRBD2 (5 bases). The CDR3 loop spans 10 amino acids. CDR1 is SQVTM and CDR2 is ANQGSEA in the germline V gene. Trimming took off 7 bases at V and 7 bases at J, with 8 bases between the two ends.

In its sample, this clonotype was seen many times. As DNA, the CDR3 is TGTGCCTGGAACAGGGGGAACACTGAAGCTTTCTTT. Residues: CAWNRGNTEAFF. J is TRBJ1-1 and V is TRBV30; 7 bases line up with TRBD1. This CDR3 is built from 12 residues. Looked up from germline, CDR1 is GTSNPN and CDR2 is SVGIG (reference sequence). With V trimmed by 4 bases and J by 1 base, 0 bases remained unmatched.

V usage is TRBV2 and J usage is TRBJ2-6, with a possible D match to TRBD2 (6 bases). Germline values: CDR1 SNHLY, CDR2 FYNNEI. V dropped 5 bases and J dropped 0 bases, with 8 bases sitting between them. The CDR3 is 15 residues long. The CDR3 nucleotides are TGTGCCAGCAGTAGGGAGGTCTCTGGGGCCAACGTCCTGACTTTC. Amino acid sequence: CASSREVSGANVLTF.

This clonotype has just a few counts. CDR3 protein: CATSNPTGPEQFF. CDR3 in DNA: TGTGCCACCAGCAACCCCACAGGGCCCGAGCAGTTCTTC. The chain carries TRBV15 and TRBJ2-1; tentative D call: TRBD1 (6 bases). V was cut by 4 bases and J by 10 bases, with 14 bases left in between. The CDR3 spans 13 residues. Germline V gene data show CDR1 as LNHNV and CDR2 as YYDKDF (reference sequence).

The chain recombines TRBV4-3 with TRBJ1-1, with a weak D call TRBD1 (5 bases). Trimming stripped 0 bases from V and 2 bases from J, with 13 bases between. The CDR3 loop spans 16 amino acids. CDR1 LGHNA and CDR2 YSLEER come from the germline V gene. CDR3 nucleotide sequence: TGCGCCAGCAGCCAAGATGGGACGGGACCTAACACTGAAGCTTTCTTT. Translating it yields CASSQDGTGPNTEAFF.

The rearrangement joins TRBV24-1 to TRBJ2-7; TRBD1 matches at 9 bases. V lost 4 bases to trimming and J lost 4 bases; unmatched junction nucleotides: 7. This CDR3 contains 15 residues. Per germline, CDR1 KGHDR and CDR2 SFDVKD. CDR3 loop: CATSDPGQGSYEQYF. The CDR3 DNA is TGTGCCACCAGTGACCCGGGACAGGGATCGTACGAGCAGTACTTC.

In the case of this clonotype: Germline is not matched at one junction end, which may reflect a read error. The V and J genes are TRBV2 and TRBJ1-2; D is perhaps TRBD1 (6 bases). Germline V CDR1 and CDR2: SNHLY, FYNNEI. The CDR3 is 13 residues long. The CDR3 DNA follows: TGTGCCAGCAGCTATGATACAGGGAGGAAGCTTGCCTTC. Translating it yields CASSYDTGRKLAF.

This chain uses TRBV7-2 with TRBJ2-7, with D tentatively TRBD1 or TRBD2 (5 bases each). Trimming removed 5 bases at V and 4 bases at J, with 21 bases between. The germline V gene encodes CDR1 SGHTA and CDR2 FQGNSA. The CDR3 totals 16 residues. CDR3: CASSLRGTAPGYEQYF. The DNA of the CDR3 is TGTGCCAGCAGCCTCCGAGGGACCGCACCCGGGTACGAGCAGTACTTC.

The V gene is TRBV15, the J gene TRBJ2-1; D is possibly TRBD1 (6 bases). V lost 0 bases to trimming and J lost 10 bases, with 10 bases between them. Germline CDR1 is LNHNV and CDR2 is YYDKDF (reference sequence). The CDR3 totals 13 residues. In DNA, the CDR3 is TGTGCCACCAGCAGAGACCAGGGGTGGGAGCAGTTCTTC. Its protein is CATSRDQGWEQFF.

The chain recombines TRBV4-1 with TRBJ1-5, with a tentative D call TRBD1 (5 bases). Trimming stripped 1 base from V and 0 bases from J, with 13 bases between. The germline V gene encodes CDR1 MGHRA and CDR2 YSYEKL. CDR3 size: 17 residues. For the CDR3, the DNA is TGCGCCAGCAGCCAAGCCACAGGCGGGTATAGCAATCAGCCCCAGCATTTT. Its translation is CASSQATGGYSNQPQHF.

The rearrangement links TRBV3-1 to TRBJ2-2, with D perhaps assigned TRBD1 or TRBD2 (5 bases each). Germline CDR1 LGHDT, CDR2 YNNKEL (reference sequence). The CDR3 runs to 14 residues. Trimming pared 4 bases from V and 3 bases from J, leaving 9 bases between. The CDR3 DNA is TGTGCCAGCAGCCCGGGACCATACACCGGGGAGCTGTTTTTT. Residues: CASSPGPYTGELFF.